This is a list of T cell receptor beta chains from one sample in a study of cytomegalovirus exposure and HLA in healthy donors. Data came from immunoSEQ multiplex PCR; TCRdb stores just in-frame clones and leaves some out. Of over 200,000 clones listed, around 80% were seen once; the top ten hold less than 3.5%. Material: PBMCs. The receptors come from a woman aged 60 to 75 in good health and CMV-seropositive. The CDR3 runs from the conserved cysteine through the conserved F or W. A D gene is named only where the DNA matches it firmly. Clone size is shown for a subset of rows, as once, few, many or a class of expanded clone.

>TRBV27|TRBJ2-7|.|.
CASSAREGNEQYF
TGTGCCAGCAGTGCCCGGGAAGGAAACGAGCAGTACTTC
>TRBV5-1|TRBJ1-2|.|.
CASSLYTGMDYGYTF
TGCGCCAGCAGCCTCTACACAGGGATGGACTATGGCTACACCTTC
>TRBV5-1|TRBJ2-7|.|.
CASSLLDRSYEQYF
TGCGCCAGCAGCTTGTTAGACAGGAGTTACGAGCAGTACTTC
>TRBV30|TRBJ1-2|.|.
CAWSNGDYGYTF
TGTGCCTGGAGTAACGGGGACTATGGCTACACCTTC
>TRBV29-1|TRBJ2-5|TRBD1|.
CSVGTLTGPETQYF
TGCAGCGTTGGGACATTGACAGGGCCAGAGACCCAGTACTTC
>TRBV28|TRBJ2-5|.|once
CASSSAVLETQYF
TGTGCCAGCAGTTCAGCGGTGTTGGAGACCCAGTACTTC
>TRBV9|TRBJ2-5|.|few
CASSGGPGKETQYF
TGTGCCAGCAGCGGGGGGCCGGGCAAAGAGACCCAGTACTTC
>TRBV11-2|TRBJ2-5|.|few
CASSLGNSGLQETQYF
TGTGCCAGCAGCTTGGGCAACAGCGGGCTCCAAGAGACCCAGTACTTC
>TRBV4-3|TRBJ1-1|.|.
CASSQEYRVNTEAFF
TGCGCCAGCAGCCAAGAGTACAGAGTGAACACTGAAGCTTTCTTT
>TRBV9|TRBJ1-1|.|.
CASSAAGGDFLNTEAFF
TGTGCCAGCAGCGCCGCGGGGGGGGACTTTTTGAACACTGAAGCTTTCTTT
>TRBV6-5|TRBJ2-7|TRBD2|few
CASSKSGITYEQYF
TGTGCCAGCAGTAAAAGCGGGATCACCTACGAGCAGTACTTC
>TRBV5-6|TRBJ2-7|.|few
CASSLSPTDYEQYF
TGTGCCAGCAGCTTGTCCCCTACAGATTACGAGCAGTACTTC
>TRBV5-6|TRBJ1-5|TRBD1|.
CASSQIGQGFNQPQHF
TGTGCCAGCAGCCAAATTGGACAGGGCTTCAATCAGCCCCAGCATTTT
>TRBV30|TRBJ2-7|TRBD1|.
CAWTGRGRYREQYF
TGTGCCTGGACGGGCAGGGGGCGCTATCGCGAGCAGTACTTC
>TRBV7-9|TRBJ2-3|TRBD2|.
CASSLSLAADTQYF
TGTGCCAGCAGCTTAAGTCTAGCGGCAGATACGCAGTATTTT
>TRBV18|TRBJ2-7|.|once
CASSPPNGYEQYF
TGTGCCAGCTCACCACCTAACGGCTACGAGCAGTACTTC
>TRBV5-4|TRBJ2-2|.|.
CASSLRGSTGELFF
TGTGCCAGCAGCTTGAGAGGGTCCACCGGGGAGCTGTTTTTT
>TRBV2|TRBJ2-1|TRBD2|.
CASPTSGTLSTYNEQFF
TGTGCCAGCCCGACTAGCGGGACCCTTAGCACCTACAATGAGCAGTTCTTC
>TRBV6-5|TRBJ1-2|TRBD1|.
CASSNNRDSSYGYTF
TGTGCCAGCAGTAACAATCGGGACAGCTCATATGGCTACACCTTC
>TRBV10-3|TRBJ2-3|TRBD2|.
CAISEGLAGGSTDTQYF
TGTGCCATCAGTGAAGGACTAGCGGGGGGGAGCACAGATACGCAGTATTTT
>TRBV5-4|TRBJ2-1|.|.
CASGAGVREYNEQFF
TGTGCCAGCGGGGCAGGGGTTCGGGAATACAATGAGCAGTTCTTC
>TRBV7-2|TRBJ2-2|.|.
CASSLRGSGELFF
TGTGCCAGCAGCTTACGGGGGTCCGGGGAGCTGTTTTTT
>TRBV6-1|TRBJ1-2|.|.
CASSEAGAGYTF
TGTGCCAGCAGTGAAGCGGGGGCCGGCTACACCTTC
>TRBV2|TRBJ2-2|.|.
CASSRRMLGTGELFF
TGTGCCAGCAGCCGCCGAATGCTCGGCACCGGGGAGCTGTTTTTT
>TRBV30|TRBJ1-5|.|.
CAWSGTALNQPQHF
TGTGCCTGGAGTGGGACAGCCCTTAATCAGCCCCAGCATTTT
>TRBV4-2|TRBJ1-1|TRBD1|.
CASSLGTGTANTEAFF
TGTGCCAGCAGCCTGGGGACAGGGACAGCGAACACTGAAGCTTTCTTT
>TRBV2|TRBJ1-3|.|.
CASSGQTSGNTIYF
TGTGCCAGCAGTGGACAGACCTCTGGAAACACCATATATTTT
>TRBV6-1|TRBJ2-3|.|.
CASSERAGSTDTQYF
TGTGCCAGCAGTGAGCGGGCGGGTAGCACAGATACGCAGTATTTT
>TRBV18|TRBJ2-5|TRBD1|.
CASSQTTGKETQYF
TGTGCCAGCTCACAGACGACAGGGAAAGAGACCCAGTACTTC
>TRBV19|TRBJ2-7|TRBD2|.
CASSHTPSGSSHEQYF
TGTGCCAGTAGCCATACCCCTAGCGGGAGTAGTCACGAGCAGTACTTC
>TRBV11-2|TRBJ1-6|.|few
CASSVLGESPLHF
TGTGCCAGCAGCGTCTTAGGGGAATCACCCCTCCACTTT
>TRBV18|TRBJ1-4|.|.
CASSPGRDEKLFF
TGTGCCAGCTCACCGGGGAGAGATGAAAAACTGTTTTTT
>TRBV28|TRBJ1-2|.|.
CASSLQGLNYGYTF
TGTGCCAGCAGTTTACAGGGCCTTAACTATGGCTACACCTTC
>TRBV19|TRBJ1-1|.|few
CASIHSSNTEAFF
TGTGCCAGTATCCACTCTTCGAACACTGAAGCTTTCTTT
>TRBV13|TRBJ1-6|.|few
CASSLGGAGNSPLHF
TGTGCCAGCAGCCTCGGGGGGGCGGGAAATTCACCCCTCCACTTT
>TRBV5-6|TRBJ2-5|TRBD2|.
CASSSPWSGGAETQYF
TGTGCCAGCAGCTCCCCCTGGAGCGGGGGGGCGGAGACCCAGTACTTC
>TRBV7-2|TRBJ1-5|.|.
CASNLEHNQPQHF
TGTGCCAGCAACTTAGAACACAATCAGCCCCAGCATTTT
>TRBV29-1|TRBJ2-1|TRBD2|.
CSVKSGGVSYNEQFF
TGCAGCGTTAAAAGCGGGGGGGTTAGTTACAATGAGCAGTTCTTC
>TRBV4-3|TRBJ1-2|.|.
CASSQEDTVWGYTF
TGCGCCAGCAGCCAAGAGGACACCGTCTGGGGCTACACCTTC
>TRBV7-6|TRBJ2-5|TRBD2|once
CASSQGLAGLQETQYF
TGTGCCAGCAGCCAGGGACTAGCGGGACTCCAAGAGACCCAGTACTTC
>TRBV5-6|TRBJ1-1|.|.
CASYLTQLGRGNTEAFF
TGTGCCAGCTACCTGACCCAGCTTGGGCGGGGGAACACTGAAGCTTTCTTT
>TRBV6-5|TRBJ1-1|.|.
CASRGTVNTEAFF
TGTGCCAGCAGGGGGACTGTGAACACTGAAGCTTTCTTT
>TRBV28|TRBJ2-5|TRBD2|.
CASSLFGPSGGRQTQYF
TGTGCCAGCAGTTTATTTGGGCCTAGCGGGGGTAGGCAGACCCAGTACTTC
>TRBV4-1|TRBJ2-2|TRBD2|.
CASSHPTSGGSGELFF
TGCGCCAGCAGCCACCCCACTAGCGGGGGCTCCGGGGAGCTGTTTTTT
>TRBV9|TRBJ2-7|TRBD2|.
CASSALTASGINEQYF
TGTGCCAGCAGCGCCCTCACAGCTAGCGGGATTAACGAGCAGTACTTC
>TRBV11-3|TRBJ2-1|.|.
CASSLDPIKGKQFF
TGTGCCAGCAGCTTAGATCCGATTAAGGGGAAGCAGTTCTTC
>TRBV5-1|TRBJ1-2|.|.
CASSLVLGNYVYTF
TGCGCCAGCAGCTTGGTGTTAGGCAACTATGTCTACACCTTC
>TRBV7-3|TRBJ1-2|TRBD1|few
CASSPNSGTGNYGYTF
TGTGCCAGCAGCCCCAATTCCGGGACAGGGAACTATGGCTACACCTTC
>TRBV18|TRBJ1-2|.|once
CASSPVSTGYYGYTF
TGTGCCAGCTCACCAGTGTCCACGGGATACTATGGCTACACCTTC
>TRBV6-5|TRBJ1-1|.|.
CASSYLGHLNTEAFF
TGTGCCAGCAGTTACCTGGGACACTTGAACACTGAAGCTTTCTTT
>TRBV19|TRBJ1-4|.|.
CASSMAGWDEKLFF
TGTGCCAGTAGTATGGCGGGCTGGGATGAAAAACTGTTTTTT
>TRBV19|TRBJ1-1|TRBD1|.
CASRLQGDSAEAFF
TGTGCCAGCCGGCTACAGGGGGATTCTGCTGAAGCTTTCTTT
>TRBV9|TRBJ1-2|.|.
CASSTGTYGYTF
TGTGCCAGCAGTACAGGGACCTATGGCTACACCTTC
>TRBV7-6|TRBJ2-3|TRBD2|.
CASSPGGGPTDTQYF
TGTGCCAGCAGTCCCGGGGGAGGGCCCACAGATACGCAGTATTTT
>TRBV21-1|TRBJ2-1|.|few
CASSKGLAGDYNEQFF
TGTGCCAGCAGCAAGGGACTAGCGGGGGATTACAATGAGCAGTTCTTC
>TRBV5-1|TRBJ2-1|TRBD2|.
CASSNLGGDEQFF
TGCGCCAGCAGCAACCTCGGGGGGGATGAGCAGTTCTTC
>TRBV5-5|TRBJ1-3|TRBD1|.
CASTLGTGGEGNTIYF
TGTGCCAGCACCCTGGGGACAGGGGGCGAAGGAAACACCATATATTTT
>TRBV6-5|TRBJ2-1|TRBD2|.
CASSYSSGSENEQFF
TGTGCCAGCAGTTACTCTAGCGGGAGTGAGAATGAGCAGTTCTTC
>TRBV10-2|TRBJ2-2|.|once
CASSITSQPGELFF
TGCGCCAGCAGTATTACTAGCCAACCCGGGGAGCTGTTTTTT